The 16 T cell receptor beta chains reported below all come from one sample, sequenced in a study of blood T cell repertoires in COVID-19. Clones were sequenced by immunoSEQ multiplex PCR, and TCRdb holds only the in-frame ones, with some missing. Of 50,000 or so clones detected, 82% appear once; the ten largest clones hold approximately 7%. Material for sequencing was peripheral blood. Receptors were obtained from a man in his forties with acute or convalescent COVID-19.

The chain links TRBV2 to TRBJ2-3; 9 bases match TRBD2. V shed 7 bases, J shed 3 bases, and the junction held 11 bases outside the gene matches. Germline CDR1 is SNHLY and CDR2 is FYNNEI. The CDR3 has 16 residues. CDR3 in DNA: TGTGCCAGCACCGGCTGGGCGGGGGGGCCGACAGATACGCAGTATTTT. Translating gives CASTGWAGGPTDTQYF.

The chain carries TRBV9 and TRBJ2-2; maybe TRBD1 (5 bases). V gave up 4 bases and J gave up 4 bases, with 11 bases separating them. CDR1 SGDLS and CDR2 YYNGEE come from the germline V gene. The CDR3 has 14 amino acids. The CDR3 is CASSTRQITGELFF. The CDR3 nucleotides read TGTGCCAGCAGCACCCGACAGATCACCGGGGAGCTGTTTTTT.

This chain links TRBV9 with TRBJ1-6, with 8 nucleotides matching TRBD1. The germline CDR1 and CDR2 sequences are SGDLS and YYNGEE. The V segment lost 3 bases and the J segment 10 bases; nucleotides outside the gene matches: 0. The CDR3 is made up of 12 amino acids. This CDR3 is CASSGQGSPLHF. For the CDR3, the DNA is TGTGCCAGCAGCGGACAGGGGTCACCCCTCCACTTT.

This clone has only a few counts. CDR3 DNA sequence: TGTGCCAGCAGCTCGGGACAGGGCCGCAATCAGCCCCAGCATTTT. This encodes CASSSGQGRNQPQHF. The chain joins TRBV2 to TRBJ1-5, with 9 bases aligning to TRBD1. This CDR3 is built from 15 residues. With 6 bases clipped from V and 2 bases from J, the junction kept 5 bases outside the gene matches. Germline V gene sequence: CDR1 SNHLY, CDR2 FYNNEI.

V is TRBV6-1 and J is TRBJ1-2, with 10 bases lining up with TRBD1. CDR3 length: 15 residues. Germline V CDR1 and CDR2: MNHNS, SASEGT. V lost 3 bases, J lost 7 bases, and 8 bases stayed unmatched. The CDR3 loop is CASSDGTGAIRGYTF. The CDR3 bases are TGTGCCAGCAGTGACGGGACAGGGGCGATTCGTGGCTACACCTTC.

J is TRBJ2-7 and V is TRBV5-1; TRBD1 might be the D (5 bases). V dropped 4 bases and J dropped 5 bases, with 13 bases sitting between them. CDR3 length equals 13 residues. Germline assignment: CDR1 SGHRS and CDR2 YFSETQ. The CDR3 spells CASSPLGVNEQYF. The CDR3 coding sequence is TGCGCCAGCAGCCCCTTAGGGGTCAACGAGCAGTACTTC.

This chain joins TRBV5-1 and TRBJ2-2, with D maybe TRBD1 (5 bases). Looked up from germline, CDR1 is SGHRS and CDR2 is YFSETQ. Trimming removed 4 bases from V and 1 base from J, with 8 bases in between. This CDR3 contains 14 residues. CDR3 bases: TGCGCCAGCAGCACTGGACAGAACACCGGGGAGCTGTTTTTT. Translation: CASSTGQNTGELFF.

V usage is TRBV10-2 and J usage is TRBJ2-7, with D unclear. The CDR3 consists of 13 residues. Between the trimmed V and J ends, which lost 2 bases and 2 bases, there was a span of 7 bases. CDR1 is WSHSY, CDR2 SAAADI, per germline. CDR3 residues: CASSEVTAYEQYF. The CDR3 DNA follows: TGCGCCAGCAGTGAGGTAACGGCCTACGAGCAGTACTTC.

This clone has a single count. The chain is built from TRBV10-3 and TRBJ1-3; D remains unclear. V shed 4 bases and J shed 2 bases, with 6 bases lying between them. The CDR3 is made up of 13 amino acids. Germline-derived CDR1 and CDR2 are ENHRY and SYGVKD. CDR3 nucleotide sequence: TGTGCCATCAGTGCGGGTCCTGGAAACACCATATATTTT. Its translation: CAISAGPGNTIYF.

The chain has TRBV19 and TRBJ2-3, with TRBD1 matching 8 bases. The CDR3 has 19 residues. J lost 3 bases, V lost 2 bases, and 16 bases had no gene match. The germline V gene has CDR1 LNHDA and CDR2 SQIVND (reference sequence). The CDR3 protein is CASSIQSPPGRGRTDTQYF. The CDR3, as DNA: TGTGCCAGTAGTATACAGTCCCCCCCTGGCAGGGGGCGGACAGATACGCAGTATTTT.

Only one count was recorded for this clone. The chain has TRBV5-1 and TRBJ1-5; D unresolved. The length of the CDR3 is 17 residues. V was trimmed by 0 bases and J by 0 bases, leaving 13 bases between them. Germline V gene sequence: CDR1 SGHRS, CDR2 YFSETQ. The DNA for the CDR3 is TGCGCCAGCAGCTTGGGGGGAGTAGGCTATAGCAATCAGCCCCAGCATTTT. Protein product: CASSLGGVGYSNQPQHF.

The chain recombines TRBV2 with TRBJ2-3, with 11 bases identical to TRBD2. The CDR3 has 16 amino acids. V lost 6 bases and J lost 5; bases outside the gene matches: 10. Germline CDR1 and CDR2: SNHLY and FYNNEI. The CDR3 is CASRPLAGALGDTQYF. In DNA, the CDR3 is TGTGCCAGCAGGCCACTAGCGGGGGCCCTGGGAGATACGCAGTATTTT.

This clone was observed a handful of times. The rearrangement uses TRBV11-2 and TRBJ2-5; D might be TRBD2 (6 bases). The length of the CDR3 is 15 residues. The ends were cut back, 5 bases at V and 2 bases at J, with 15 bases in the middle. In germline, CDR1 is SGHAT, CDR2 FQNNGV. CDR3 nucleotide sequence: TGTGCCAGCAGCCCCGCAGGAGGGAATCAAGAGACCCAGTACTTC. This encodes CASSPAGGNQETQYF. The full variable domain, rest sourced from reference TRBV11-2 and TRBJ2-5, is EAGVAQSPRYKIIEKRQSVAFWCNPISGHATLYWYQQILGQGPKLLIQFQNNGVVDDSQLPKDRFSAERLKGVDSTLKIQPAKLEDSAVYLCASSPAGGNQETQYFGPGTRLLVL.

This sequence joins TRBV6-1 and TRBJ2-7, with 9 positions matching TRBD2. Germline trimming cut 3 bases from V and 4 bases from J; bases unmatched to any gene: 7. This CDR3 is 15 amino acids long. The germline V gene encodes CDR1 MNHNS and CDR2 SASEGT. The CDR3 protein is CASSDSASGEYEQYF. The CDR3 DNA follows: TGTGCCAGCAGTGATAGCGCTAGCGGGGAGTACGAGCAGTACTTC.

V gene TRBV5-1 combines with J gene TRBJ2-2, with D uncertain. This CDR3 contains 13 residues. V was shortened by 4 bases and J by 5 bases, with 9 bases between the two germline ends. Germline-derived CDR1 and CDR2 are SGHRS and YFSETQ. The CDR3 region is CASSIEATGELFF. The CDR3 nucleotides are TGCGCCAGCAGCATCGAAGCGACCGGGGAGCTGTTTTTT.

CDR3 in amino acids: CASSEGMGGPGELFF. The CDR3 DNA reads TGTGCCAGCAGTGAAGGAATGGGAGGGCCCGGGGAGCTGTTTTTT. The V and J genes are TRBV6-1 and TRBJ2-2, with 7 bases matching TRBD2. The germline CDR1 and CDR2 sequences are MNHNS and SASEGT. The CDR3 totals 15 residues. Trimming cost V 1 base and J 6 bases; bases outside gene matches: 5.